The 15 T cell receptor beta chains listed next were all sequenced from one sample in a study of control samples from healthy donors and cancer patients. Generated by immunoSEQ multiplex PCR, the TCRdb table keeps only in-frame clones and is missing some. The sample contains fewer than 300,000 clones, roughly four fifths of which appear only once. Sequencing input: PBMCs. These receptors were obtained from a woman aged 60 to 75 with lung cancer.

The V and J genes are TRBV5-4 and TRBJ2-1, with 9 bases identical to TRBD2. With 1 base clipped from V and 10 bases from J, the junction kept 9 bases outside the gene matches. CDR1 is SGHNT, CDR2 YYREEE, per germline (reference sequence). The CDR3 length is 15 residues. The CDR3: CASSLYGSGRGEQFF. CDR3 nucleotide sequence: TGTGCCAGCAGCTTGTATGGTAGCGGGAGAGGAGAGCAGTTCTTC.

This clone was recorded only once. The chain couples TRBV5-1 to TRBJ2-7, with 7 bases fitting TRBD1. This CDR3 has 16 residues. Germline V gives CDR1 SGHRS, CDR2 YFSETQ. V lost 4 bases, J lost 2 bases, and 12 bases stayed unmatched. The CDR3 DNA sequence: TGCGCCAGCAGCCCAGGCTGGGGACAGCAAACCTACGAGCAGTACTTC. Its protein product is CASSPGWGQQTYEQYF.

The rearrangement uses TRBV28 and TRBJ1-5, with no clear D. V was pared by 3 bases and J by 4 bases, with 13 bases between. The CDR3 is made up of 15 amino acids. CDR1 is MDHEN and CDR2 is SYDVKM in the germline V gene. CDR3 protein: CASSLGLGYNQPQHF. The CDR3 DNA sequence: TGTGCCAGCAGTTTGGGCCTAGGGTATAATCAGCCCCAGCATTTT.

The rearrangement links TRBV18 to TRBJ1-1, with TRBD1 as a possible D gene (5 bases). The CDR3 runs 14 residues. V lost 4 bases to trimming and J lost 1 base, with 10 bases between them. Looked up from germline, CDR1 is KGHSH and CDR2 is LQKENI. The CDR3 DNA reads as TGTGCCAGCTCACGCCCGACAGAGAACACTGAAGCTTTCTTT. Amino acids: CASSRPTENTEAFF. The entire variable domain, with the rest obtained from reference TRBV18 and TRBJ1-1, is as follows: NAGVMQNPRHLVRRRGQEARLRCSPMKGHSHVYWYRQLPEEGLKFMVYLQKENIIDESGMPKERFSAEFPKEGPSILRIQQVVRGDSAAYFCASSRPTENTEAFFGQGTRLTVV.

The chain carries TRBV19 and TRBJ2-1; weak D call: TRBD2 (6 bases). The CDR3 runs to 13 residues. Trimming left V 7 bases short and J 3 bases short, with 10 bases between. Germline values: CDR1 LNHDA, CDR2 SQIVND (reference sequence). The CDR3 bases are TGTGCCAGTAACCCTAGCGACTACAATGAGCAGTTCTTC. Translating gives CASNPSDYNEQFF.

The chain links TRBV9 to TRBJ2-5; D is tentatively TRBD1 or TRBD2 (5 bases each). V was shortened by 3 bases and J by 4 bases, with 16 bases between the two germline ends. Germline lookup yields CDR1 SGDLS and CDR2 YYNGEE. The CDR3 extends over 15 amino acids. DNA of the CDR3: TGTGCCAGCAGCGCCGCGTCAGGGAGATCAGAGACCCAGTACTTC. This codes for CASSAASGRSETQYF.

V is TRBV5-4 and J is TRBJ2-5; TRBD2 matches 7 bases. CDR1 SGHNT and CDR2 YYREEE come from the germline V gene (reference sequence). Trimming at V came to 3 bases and at J to 5 bases, leaving 10 bases not matched to a gene. The CDR3 sequence is 15 residues long. CDR3 loop: CASSSASGWEETQYF. The CDR3 region has the DNA TGTGCCAGCAGCTCGGCTAGCGGTTGGGAGGAGACCCAGTACTTC.

V and J are TRBV19 and TRBJ2-3; 7 nucleotides align to TRBD2. This CDR3 contains 14 residues. J gave up 1 base and V 10 bases, and 8 bases lay outside the gene matches. Germline V lookup: CDR1 LNHDA, CDR2 SQIVND (reference sequence). The CDR3 here is CATYGGRGTDTQYF. CDR3 coding DNA: TGTGCCACCTACGGAGGGAGGGGCACAGATACGCAGTATTTT.

The gene calls are TRBV6-2 or TRBV6-3 and TRBJ1-2; D is undetermined. Germline CDR1 and CDR2: MNHEY and SVGEGT. V lost 5 bases, J lost 5 bases, and 15 bases lay in between. CDR3 size: 14 residues. The CDR3 region is CASSTRTDVYGYTF. CDR3 bases: TGTGCCAGCAGTACGAGGACTGACGTTTATGGCTACACCTTC.

J is TRBJ1-1 and V is TRBV2; D remains unclear. Germline V gene lookup returns CDR1 SNHLY and CDR2 FYNNEI. The CDR3 has 12 residues. V lost 6 bases and J lost 0, with 5 bases in between. The CDR3 reads CASRQMNTEAFF. CDR3 bases: TGTGCCAGCAGGCAGATGAACACTGAAGCTTTCTTT.

The chain uses TRBV3-1 (or the pseudogene TRBV3-2) and TRBJ2-3; D is unresolved. The V end was cut by 2 bases, the J end by 3 bases, with 12 bases between. The CDR3 sequence is 15 residues long. Germline V gene data show CDR1 as LGHDT and CDR2 as YNNKEL (reference sequence). The CDR3 coding sequence is TGTGCCAGCAGCCAAATGAAGACCAAAACAGATACGCAGTATTTT. It is translated as CASSQMKTKTDTQYF.

This chain uses TRBV28 with TRBJ1-2; 8 positions agree with TRBD1. Losses at the gene ends were 10 bases for V and 7 bases for J; bases not matched to a gene: 8. CDR1 MDHEN and CDR2 SYDVKM come from the germline V gene. CDR3 length equals 12 residues. CDR3 loop: CATTGDDRGYTF. The DNA of the CDR3 is TGTGCCACGACAGGGGATGATCGTGGCTACACCTTC.

The chain recombines TRBV6-2 or TRBV6-3 with TRBJ2-1; D may be TRBD2 (6 bases). The CDR3 runs 16 residues. Trimming shortened V by 6 bases and J by 2 bases, and 17 bases separated the two germline ends. CDR1 and CDR2 from the germline V gene are MNHEY and SVGEGT. This CDR3 is CASSTTPLAAYNEQFF. The CDR3 bases are TGTGCCAGCAGCACTACCCCACTAGCAGCCTACAATGAGCAGTTCTTC.

The V and J genes are TRBV28 and TRBJ2-3, with D tentatively TRBD2 (5 bases). The CDR3 is 13 residues long. V lost 7 bases, J lost 6 bases, and 14 bases lay in between. Germline CDR1 is MDHEN and CDR2 is SYDVKM. CDR3 DNA sequence: TGTGCCAGCACGGGAAGGGCCCACGATACGCAGTATTTT. Protein: CASTGRAHDTQYF.

The gene calls are TRBV7-9 and TRBJ2-6; TRBD1 aligns across 10 bases. Looked up from germline, CDR1 is SEHNR and CDR2 is FQNEAQ (reference sequence). This CDR3 has 18 amino acids. The J segment lost 0 bases and the V segment lost 5 bases, leaving 7 bases of the junction unmatched. The CDR3 loop is CASSPRTGGGSGANVLTF. The CDR3 DNA follows: TGTGCCAGCAGCCCCAGGACAGGGGGGGGCTCTGGGGCCAACGTCCTGACTTTC.